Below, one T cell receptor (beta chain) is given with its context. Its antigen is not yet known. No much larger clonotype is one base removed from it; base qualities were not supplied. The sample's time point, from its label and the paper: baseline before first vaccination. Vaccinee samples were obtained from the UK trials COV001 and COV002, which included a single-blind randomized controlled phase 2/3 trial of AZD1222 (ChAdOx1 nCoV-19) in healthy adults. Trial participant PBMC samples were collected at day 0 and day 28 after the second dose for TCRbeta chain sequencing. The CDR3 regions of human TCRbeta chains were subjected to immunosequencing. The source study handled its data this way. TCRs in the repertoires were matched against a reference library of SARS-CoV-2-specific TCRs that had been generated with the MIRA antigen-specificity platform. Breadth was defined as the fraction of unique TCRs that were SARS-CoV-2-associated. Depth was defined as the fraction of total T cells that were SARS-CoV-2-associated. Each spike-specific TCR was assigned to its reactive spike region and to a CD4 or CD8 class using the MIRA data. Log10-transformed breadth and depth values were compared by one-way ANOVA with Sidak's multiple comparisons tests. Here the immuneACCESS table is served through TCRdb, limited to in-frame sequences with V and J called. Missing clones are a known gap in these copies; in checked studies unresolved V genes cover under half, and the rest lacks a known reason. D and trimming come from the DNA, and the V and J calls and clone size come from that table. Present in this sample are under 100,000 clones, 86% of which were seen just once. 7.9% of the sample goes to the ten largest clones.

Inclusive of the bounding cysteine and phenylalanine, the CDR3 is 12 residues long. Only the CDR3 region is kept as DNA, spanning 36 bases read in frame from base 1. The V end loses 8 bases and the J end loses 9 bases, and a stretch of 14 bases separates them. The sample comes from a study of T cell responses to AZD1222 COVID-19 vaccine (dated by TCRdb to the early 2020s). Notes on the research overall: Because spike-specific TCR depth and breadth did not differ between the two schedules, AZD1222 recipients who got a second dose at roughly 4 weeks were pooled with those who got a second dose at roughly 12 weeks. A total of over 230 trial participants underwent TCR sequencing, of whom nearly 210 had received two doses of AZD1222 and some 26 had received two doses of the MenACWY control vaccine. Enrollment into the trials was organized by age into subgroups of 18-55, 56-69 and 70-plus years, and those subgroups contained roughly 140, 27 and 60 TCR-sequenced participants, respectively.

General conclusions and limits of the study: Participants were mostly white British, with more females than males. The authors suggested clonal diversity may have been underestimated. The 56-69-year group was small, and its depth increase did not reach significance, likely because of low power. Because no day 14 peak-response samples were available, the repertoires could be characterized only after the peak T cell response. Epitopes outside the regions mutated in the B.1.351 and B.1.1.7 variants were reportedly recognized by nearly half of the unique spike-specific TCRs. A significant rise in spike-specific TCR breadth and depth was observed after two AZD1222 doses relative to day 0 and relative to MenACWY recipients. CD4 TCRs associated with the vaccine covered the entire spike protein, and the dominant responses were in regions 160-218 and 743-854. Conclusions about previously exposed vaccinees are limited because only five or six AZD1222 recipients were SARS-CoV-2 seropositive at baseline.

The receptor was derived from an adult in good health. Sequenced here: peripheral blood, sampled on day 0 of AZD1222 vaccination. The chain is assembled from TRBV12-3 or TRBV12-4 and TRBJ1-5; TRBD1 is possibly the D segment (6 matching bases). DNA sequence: TGTGCCAGCCGACAGGACACGGGGCCCCAGCATTTT. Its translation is CASRQDTGPQHF.